This T cell receptor beta chain was documented in a study of cytomegalovirus exposure and HLA in healthy donors (dated by TCRdb to between 2016 and 2019). Broadly, across the study: In an earlier analysis of around 540 of the donors, 250 to 350 Gb of sequence data and 90 million to 120 million unique TCR beta sequences from about 190 million T cells were reported. The later analysis used no new phenotypic data to find candidate immune exposures, relying instead on TCR beta sequences and their occurrence across donors. Genome-wide SNP genotypes for about 65% of the roughly 670 donors were used in a later genetic analysis, which treated that subset as a discovery cohort. On average, approximately 250,000 unique TCR beta nucleotide sequences were sequenced per donor among roughly 430 genotyped donors of the cohort, with roughly 20% of those sequences being non-productive. A separate validation cohort of about 110 different subjects was used in addition to the approximately 700-subject first cohort. Every discovery cohort repertoire had been produced on one sequencing platform. Roughly 300 gigabases of sequencing data and approximately 91 million unique TCR sequences made up an early release that covered under 750 HLA-typed donors. The study combined high-throughput TCR immunosequencing, statistical association of individual TCRs with disease status, and machine learning to predict cytomegalovirus infection status. Because of strong linkage in the cohort, five DR-DQ haplotypes were treated as single units for association and clustering. Among the roughly 400 genotyped donors, around 81% belonged to the genetic ancestry cluster associated with self-reported Caucasian donors. Typing coverage varied by locus: roughly 620-640 donors for A, B, C, DRB1 and DQB1; under 550 for DQA1; around 610 for DPA1; 400 to 480 for DPB1. Class I and class II HLA loci were covered by the typing at four-digit resolution. A later analysis re-examined previously published TCR beta repertoires from about 700 donors and added high-resolution HLA genotyping to investigate patterns of TCR occurrence. In an earlier analysis of a few hundred of the donors, high-throughput TCR beta sequencing was used to judge whether each TCR beta V gene segment behaved as functional or pseudogenic. Donor age, sex, ethnicity and CMV serostatus were collected together with the repertoire data. The study profiled the T cell repertoires of about 720 subjects by immunosequencing and related them to cytomegalovirus serostatus. The study aimed to test whether signatures of past pathogen exposure could be identified by cataloging public T cell receptors. General study outcomes and caveats: The study listed 164 TCR beta chains as associated with cytomegalovirus. Because counts were too low, 15 to 20 rarely observed V segments, including chromosome 9 orphons, were excluded from the earlier analysis of fewer than 650 of the donors. According to the authors, the approach could potentially be generalized to other disease states and immunological phenotypes. This cohort had only TCR beta chains sequenced, and the lack of alpha or paired-chain data limited which features could be detected. Sequencing depth was assumed to be roughly uniform across donors in the presence/absence analyses, though that assumption may not hold. In a later genetic analysis, a missense DCLRE1C variant was associated with V-gene and J-gene trimming of TCR beta chains, and the association was replicated in an independent cohort. In a later analysis, some 17,000 TCR beta sequences were associated with specific HLA alleles at a false discovery rate of 0.05. Linkage disequilibrium might explain the correlated functional status among segregating V segments, but an unknown experimental factor could not be ruled out. Most CMV-associated TCR beta chains appeared to be HLA-restricted in a later analysis, and the HLA associations seemed to be driven largely by CMV exposure. The 87-base-pair reads could not distinguish some IMGT-functional V segments, including TRBV6-2 and TRBV6-3, so those segments were excluded. Most TCR sequences were seen in very few donors, while some public TCRs were found in many individuals. A later genetic analysis reported fewer N-insertions in productive TCRs among donors in an Asian-associated ancestry cluster than the roughly 700-donor mean. In a later analysis, HLA-associated TCR beta chains showed more clonal expansion and lower generation probabilities than non-associated chains that were equally common. For the cohort, immune exposure information was limited to CMV serostatus. In an earlier analysis of approximately 590 of the donors, most TCR beta V segments appeared in productive rearrangements about 87% or about 30% of the time, broadly matching IMGT annotations. The classifier was reported to diagnose cytomegalovirus status with high specificity and sensitivity in both the original cohort and the validation cohort. Three of the identified cytomegalovirus-associated TCR beta chains were confirmed in vitro to be specific for cytomegalovirus antigens. In a later analysis, several top co-occurrence clusters were reported to appear linked to parvovirus B19, influenza, CMV and Epstein-Barr virus. In a later analysis, TCR association rates were found to vary across HLA loci, with the most associated TCRs seen for DRB1 alleles and the fewest for HLA-C alleles. A cluster of highly shared sequence variants was judged likely to represent a technical artifact of the sequencing pipeline. Because some donors lacked HLA typing at each locus, the association tests relied only on the typed subset. A further reported finding was that TCR beta sequences accurately predicted the HLA-A and HLA-B alleles for most subjects in the first cohort. Assigning TCR associations to individual alleles was difficult when HLA alleles, especially DR and DQ, strongly co-occurred.

Receptor amplification or capture employed the immunoSEQ multiplex PCR assay. For the multiplex PCR, a mixture combining 60 forward primers for TCR Vbeta segments and 13 reverse primers for TCR Jbeta segments was used. The CDR3 region of rearranged TCR beta genes was amplified from genomic DNA with a multiplex PCR assay. The amplified TCR beta libraries were sequenced on the Illumina HiSeq System as 87-base-pair reads. The authors processed their data as follows. In a later analysis, tens of millions of unique TCR beta chains were counted across the 500 to 700 repertoires, and approximately 9.9 million of these chains were shared by at least two donors. Raw reads were error-corrected and collapsed into unique sequences by a nearest-neighbor algorithm in which closely related sequences were merged to remove PCR and sequencing errors. CDR3 sequences were aligned to IMGT reference sequences to assign V, D and J gene segments. For a sequence to be retained, a match of at least six nucleotides to both a V gene segment and a J gene segment was required. A rearrangement was called productive if the CDR3 had no stop codons and remained in frame with V and J, and every other rearrangement was called non-productive. CDR3 was defined by IMGT convention, running from the second conserved V-encoded cysteine to the conserved J-encoded phenylalanine. The earlier analysis of around 640 of the donors excluded sequences that lacked an unambiguous match to a single V gene segment. In an earlier analysis of 450 to 700 of the donors, V segments were called functional above 56.7% productive rearrangements and were called segregating when the between-donor standard deviation exceeded 5%. A statistical classification framework was developed to diagnose cytomegalovirus status using the catalog of TCR beta chain sequences. In a later analysis, TCR nucleotide sequences were compared against IMGT/GENE-DB human TR gene sequences so that V and J genes could be assigned. In a later analysis, CDR3 sequences and most-parsimonious VDJ recombination scenarios were assigned using the TCRdist pipeline. In a later analysis, each TCR beta chain was defined by its CDR3 amino acid sequence together with its V-gene family, and reads without a unique V-gene family were excluded. In a later analysis, fewer than 650 highly shared, low-generation-probability nucleotide sequences were removed to address suspected cross-contamination and a sequencing artifact. In a later analysis, a clonal expansion index was calculated for each public chain from normalized within-repertoire ranks of inferred template counts. A later analysis computed generation probabilities with a VDJ recombination model fitted to out-of-frame rearrangements, and checked the results against IGoR. A later analysis scored TCR-TCR, TCR-HLA and TCR-CMV co-occurrence with hypergeometric tests, applying a repertoire-size bias correction to TCR pairs. To estimate false discovery rates, a later analysis permuted the HLA or CMV assignments 20 times. A later analysis grouped co-occurring TCRs with DBSCAN, adding TCRdist sequence similarity when clustering within HLA-allele-positive subsets. For co-occurrence clustering, repertoires with fewer than 30,000 or more than 120,000 public chains were excluded, along with about five repertoires with anomalous nucleotide sharing. TCRdb's version of the immuneACCESS table is confined to in-frame rearrangements and falls short of the full clone set. An unresolved V gene accounts for under half of the shortfall where checked; the remainder is of unknown origin. That table furnishes V, J and clone size, whereas the DNA furnished D and trimming. The sample table contains about 130,000 clones; only one count was recorded for over 60% of them. 2.5% to 3% of the sample comes from the top ten.

About this clone itself: The antigen it binds to is not known. No base quality values were provided; no much bigger clone lies one nucleotide off.

The cohort consisted of hundreds of healthy bone marrow donors. At the time of sampling, every cohort member was nominally healthy, though immune exposures that went unrecorded were likely present. Of the approximately 700 cohort members, around 290 had positive CMV serostatus and approximately 400 had negative CMV serostatus, and CMV serostatus was not recorded for the donor. A peripheral blood sample was collected from each donor, and TCR beta sequencing was performed on peripheral blood mononuclear cells. The Qiagen DNeasy Blood Extraction Kit was used to extract genomic DNA from the blood cell samples. CDR3 length: 13 amino acids, cysteine to phenylalanine. Just CDR3 DNA is preserved here, 39 bases in frame from base 1. Taken from the germline V gene, the CDR1 and CDR2 loops are SGHVS and FQNEAQ. V is cut back by 8 bases and J by 4 bases, with 6 bases in the junction unmatched.

The sequence was obtained from a human donor in good health. The specimen was PBMCs. The chain is assembled from TRBV7-8 and TRBJ2-3, with 7 bases matching TRBD2. For the CDR3, the sequence is CASGGDLSDTQYF. The nucleotide sequence is TGTGCCAGCGGGGGGGATCTATCAGATACGCAGTATTTT.